What follows is one TCR beta chain and its context. The antigen is unknown. This entry is derived from a study of cytomegalovirus exposure and HLA in healthy donors. Study context: The roughly 120 validation repertoires, a later analysis reported, used the same platform as the roughly 710 first-cohort repertoires. Study-level points and caveats: The classifier, whose performance was assessed in both the original and validation cohorts, reportedly diagnosed cytomegalovirus status with high specificity and sensitivity.

Sequenced by immunoSEQ multiplex PCR; TCRdb stores in-frame clones only, minus some. Here the sample spans 150,000 or so clones, approximately 86% being singletons. Germline CDR1 reads SGHVS; CDR2 reads FQNEAQ. The CDR3 spans 16 residues. The V end lost 3 bases, the J end lost 1 base, and 13 bases lay between the germline ends. The sequencing sample was made of PBMCs. The receptor was derived from a human donor in good health. V and J are TRBV7-8 and TRBJ1-5, with a weak D call TRBD1 (5 bases). CDR3 sequence: CASSFWGKASNQPQHF. In DNA form, the CDR3 reads TGTGCCAGCAGCTTTTGGGGCAAAGCAAGCAATCAGCCCCAGCATTTT.